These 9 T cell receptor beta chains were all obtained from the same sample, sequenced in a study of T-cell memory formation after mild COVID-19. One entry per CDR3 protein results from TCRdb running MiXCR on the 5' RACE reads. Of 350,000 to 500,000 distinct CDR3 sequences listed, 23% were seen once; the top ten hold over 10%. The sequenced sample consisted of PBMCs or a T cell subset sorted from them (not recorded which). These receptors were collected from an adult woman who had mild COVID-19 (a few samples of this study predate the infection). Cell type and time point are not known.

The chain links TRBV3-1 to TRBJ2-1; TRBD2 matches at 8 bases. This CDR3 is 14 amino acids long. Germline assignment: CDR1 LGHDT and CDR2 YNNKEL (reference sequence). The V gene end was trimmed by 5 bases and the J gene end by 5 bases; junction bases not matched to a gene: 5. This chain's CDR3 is CASSAQRGNNEQFF. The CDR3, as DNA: TGTGCCAGCAGCGCCCAGCGGGGGAACAATGAGCAGTTCTTC.

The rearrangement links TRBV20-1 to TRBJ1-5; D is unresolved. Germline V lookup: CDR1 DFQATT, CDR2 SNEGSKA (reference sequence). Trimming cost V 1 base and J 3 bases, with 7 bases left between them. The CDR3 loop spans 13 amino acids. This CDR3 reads CSARAGVNQPQHF. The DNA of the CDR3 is TGCAGTGCTAGAGCCGGGGTCAATCAGCCCCAGCATTTT.

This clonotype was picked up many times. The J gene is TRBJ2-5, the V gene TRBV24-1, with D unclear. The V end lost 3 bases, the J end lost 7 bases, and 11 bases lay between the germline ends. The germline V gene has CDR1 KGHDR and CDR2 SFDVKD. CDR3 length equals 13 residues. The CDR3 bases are TGTGCCACCAGTGATGGGGTCTTCGGGACCCAGTACTTC. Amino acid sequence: CATSDGVFGTQYF.

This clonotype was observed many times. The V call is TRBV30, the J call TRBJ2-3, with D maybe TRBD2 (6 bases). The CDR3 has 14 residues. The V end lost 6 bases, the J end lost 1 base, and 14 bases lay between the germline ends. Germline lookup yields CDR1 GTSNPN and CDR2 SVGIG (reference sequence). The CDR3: CACRWGLRTDTQYF. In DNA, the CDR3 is TGTGCCTGTAGATGGGGACTGCGCACAGATACGCAGTATTTT.

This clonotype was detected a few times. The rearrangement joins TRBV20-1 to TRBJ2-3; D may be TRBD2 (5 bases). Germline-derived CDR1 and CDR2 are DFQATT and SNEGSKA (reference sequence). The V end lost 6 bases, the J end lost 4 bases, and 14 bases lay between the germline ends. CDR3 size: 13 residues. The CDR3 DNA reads TGCAGTGCCAAATTCCCCGGGGCAGATACGCAGTATTTT. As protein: CSAKFPGADTQYF.

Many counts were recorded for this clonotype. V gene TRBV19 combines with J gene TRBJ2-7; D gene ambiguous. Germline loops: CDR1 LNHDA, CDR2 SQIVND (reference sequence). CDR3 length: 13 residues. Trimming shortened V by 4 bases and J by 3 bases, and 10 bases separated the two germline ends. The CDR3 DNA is TGTGCCAGTAGTAACCAGGAATACTACGAGCAGTACTTC. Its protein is CASSNQEYYEQYF.

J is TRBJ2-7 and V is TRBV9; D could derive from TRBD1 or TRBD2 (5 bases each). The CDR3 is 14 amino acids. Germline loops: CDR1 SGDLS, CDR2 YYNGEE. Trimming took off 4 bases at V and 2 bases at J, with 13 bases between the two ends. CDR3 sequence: CASSPRGEPYEQYF. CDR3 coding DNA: TGTGCCAGCAGCCCCCGGGGCGAGCCCTACGAGCAGTACTTC.

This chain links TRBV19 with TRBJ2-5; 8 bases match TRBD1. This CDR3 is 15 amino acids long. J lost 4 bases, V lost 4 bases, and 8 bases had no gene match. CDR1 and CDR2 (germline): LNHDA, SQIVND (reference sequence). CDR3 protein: CASSTGQGGGETQYF. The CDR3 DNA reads TGTGCCAGTAGTACCGGACAGGGCGGCGGAGAGACCCAGTACTTC. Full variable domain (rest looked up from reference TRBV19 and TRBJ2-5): DGGITQSPKYLFRKEGQNVTLSCEQNLNHDAMYWYRQDPGQGLRLIYYSQIVNDFQKGDIAEGYSVSREKKESFPLTVTSAQKNPTAFYLCASSTGQGGGETQYFGPGTRLLVL.

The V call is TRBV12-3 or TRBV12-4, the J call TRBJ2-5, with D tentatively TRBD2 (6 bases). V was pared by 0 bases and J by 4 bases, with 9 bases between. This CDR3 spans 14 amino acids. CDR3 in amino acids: CASSLATAGETQYF. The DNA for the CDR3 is TGTGCCAGCAGTTTAGCCACAGCGGGAGAGACCCAGTACTTC.